The T cell receptor beta chain under discussion was sequenced for a study of shared clonotypes between healthy human individuals. Produced via immunoSEQ multiplex PCR; TCRdb's table is partial and in-frame only. Of some 900,000 clones listed, 70% to 85% are singletons. The germline gives CDR1 MGHRA, CDR2 YSYEKL. This CDR3 is built from 16 residues. The V and J ends lost 0 bases and 8 bases respectively, with 16 bases between them. Only Caucasian adults living in Nashville, Tennessee made up the donor group. General observations from the study: Clonotypes not shared had lower generation probabilities than those common to all four donors. Clonotype sharing across several donors was observed for about 5.5% of naive CD4 clonotypes. Sorted-subset sequencing was shown by rarefaction to be incomplete despite large depth.

As for this clone: Antigen: not known.

The chain recombines TRBV4-1 with TRBJ1-4, with D tentatively TRBD1 (6 bases). This clonotype originated in a man aged 18 to 29 in good health. The sequenced sample was memory CD4+ T cells sorted from blood. Subset meaning: CD45RA-negative fraction. For the CDR3, the DNA is TGCGCCAGCAGCCAAGATCTGGCCAGGGGAAGCGAAAAACTGTTTTTT. It yields the protein CASSQDLARGSEKLFF.